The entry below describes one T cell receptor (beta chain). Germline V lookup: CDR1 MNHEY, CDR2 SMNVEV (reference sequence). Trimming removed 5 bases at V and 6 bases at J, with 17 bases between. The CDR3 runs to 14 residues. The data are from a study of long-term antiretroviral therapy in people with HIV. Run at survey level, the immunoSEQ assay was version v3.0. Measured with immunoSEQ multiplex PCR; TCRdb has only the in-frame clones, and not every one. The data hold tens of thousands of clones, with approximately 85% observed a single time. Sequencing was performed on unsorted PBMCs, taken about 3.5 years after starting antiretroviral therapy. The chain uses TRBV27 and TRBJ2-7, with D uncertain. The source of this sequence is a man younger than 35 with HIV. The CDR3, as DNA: TGTGCCAGCAGTAACCATATCGAGCCGTCCGAGCAGTACTTC. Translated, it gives CASSNHIEPSEQYF.